These 16 T cell receptor beta chains originate from one sample sequenced in a study of T-cell memory formation after mild COVID-19. MiXCR, applied by TCRdb to the 5' RACE reads, yields one record per CDR3 protein. The repertoire holds around 250,000 distinct CDR3 sequences, with roughly 17% as singletons. Sequencing used PBMCs or a T cell subset sorted from them (not recorded which). The receptors were sampled from a young man who had mild COVID-19 (a few samples of this study predate the infection). Cell type and time point are not known.

This clonotype appeared a few times. The V call is TRBV7-8, the J call TRBJ2-1, with 9 nucleotides matching TRBD1. Losses at the gene ends were 7 bases for V and 8 bases for J; bases not matched to a gene: 3. The CDR3 has 12 residues. CDR1 is SGHVS, CDR2 FQNEAQ, per germline. The CDR3 DNA sequence: TGTGCCAGCACGGACAGGGGCGATGAGCAGTTCTTC. Its protein is CASTDRGDEQFF.

The rearrangement joins TRBV5-6 to TRBJ1-1, with 9 bases identical to TRBD1. The V and J ends lost 3 bases and 6 bases, in that order; junction bases with no gene match: 9. The germline gives CDR1 SGHDT, CDR2 YYEEEE. This CDR3 comprises 15 residues. The DNA for the CDR3 is TGTGCCAGCAGCTCTACGACAGGGGGGGTGGCTGAAGCTTTCTTT. This gives the protein CASSSTTGGVAEAFF.

This clonotype was counted only a few times. The genes are TRBV11-1 and TRBJ2-7; D gene unclear. This CDR3 is built from 13 residues. Germline CDR1 is SGHAT and CDR2 is FQDESV (reference sequence). Trimming stripped 3 bases from V and 3 bases from J, with 9 bases between. The CDR3 is CASSFGPIYEQYV. The CDR3 DNA reads TGTGCCAGCAGCTTTGGACCGATCTACGAGCAGTACGTC.

The rearrangement joins TRBV7-8 to TRBJ1-1; D gene ambiguous. Germline V gene sequence: CDR1 SGHVS, CDR2 FQNEAQ. V lost 1 base to trimming and J lost 4 bases, with 16 bases between them. The CDR3 covers 16 residues. CDR3: CASSLVGGGIGTEAFF. CDR3 bases: TGTGCCAGCAGCTTAGTGGGCGGAGGGATAGGCACTGAAGCTTTCTTT.

The CDR3 spells CSARGGGGGYTF. The CDR3 DNA sequence: TGCAGTGCTAGAGGTGGAGGTGGGGGCTACACCTTC. The V gene is TRBV20-1, the J gene TRBJ1-2; D is unresolved. Trimming stripped 1 base from V and 8 bases from J, with 11 bases between. The V gene's germline CDR1 is DFQATT and CDR2 SNEGSKA (reference sequence). There are 12 residues in the CDR3.

The table lists this clonotype with a few counts. The chain carries TRBV12-3 or TRBV12-4 and TRBJ1-5; a possible D gene is TRBD1 (5 bases). Trimming removed 3 bases at V and 6 bases at J, with 15 bases between. CDR3 length equals 15 residues. The DNA for the CDR3 is TGTGCCAGCAGTTTGGGCCAAGGGGAGGGTCAGCCCCAGCATTTT. Translation: CASSLGQGEGQPQHF.

The chain joins TRBV6-6 to TRBJ2-2; unclear D gene. The CDR3 length is 12 residues. Germline V CDR1 and CDR2: MNHNY, SVGAGI (reference sequence). Trimming removed 5 bases at V and 4 bases at J, with 5 bases between. The DNA for the CDR3 is TGTGCCAGCAGTCCCGCCACCGGGGAGCTGTTTTTT. This gives the protein CASSPATGELFF.

This clonotype showed up just a few times. The rearrangement links TRBV20-1 to TRBJ2-2, with D uncertain. The germline V and J ends were trimmed by 4 bases and 1 base, with 7 bases remaining between them. Germline loops: CDR1 DFQATT, CDR2 SNEGSKA (reference sequence). This CDR3 region has 13 residues. CDR3 sequence reads: CSATQRNTGELFF. DNA for the CDR3: TGCAGTGCTACTCAGCGGAACACCGGGGAGCTGTTTTTT.

In this sample, this clonotype turned up a few times. The chain joins TRBV7-2 to TRBJ1-2, with TRBD1 as a possible D gene (6 bases). V dropped 5 bases and J dropped 8 bases, with 15 bases sitting between them. The CDR3 has 13 residues. From germline, CDR1 is SGHTA and CDR2 FQGNSA. The CDR3 nucleotides are TGTGCCAGCAGCAGAGACAGGCTTAAGGGCTACACCTTC. It is translated as CASSRDRLKGYTF.

This clonotype was detected many times. The rearrangement uses TRBV6-5 and TRBJ2-3; no firm D call. CDR1 is MNHEY and CDR2 is SVGAGI in the germline V gene. Trimming stripped 4 bases from V and 9 bases from J, with 17 bases between. This CDR3 contains 14 residues. Here the CDR3 DNA reads TGTGCCAGCAGTTCCTCAGGTTCCGTCTGGACGCAGTATTTT. It specifies CASSSSGSVWTQYF.

This clonotype was counted between two and nine times. V and J are TRBV10-2 and TRBJ2-7, with D possibly being TRBD2 (7 bases). Germline V gene data show CDR1 as WSHSY and CDR2 as SAAADI. V shed 3 bases and J shed 4 bases, with 16 bases lying between them. CDR3 length: 15 residues. The CDR3 DNA reads as TGCGCCAGCAGTGATTTGAGGGGGGGCGCGTACGAGCAGTACGTC. Encoded protein: CASSDLRGGAYEQYV.

This clonotype appeared a few times. This chain links TRBV4-1 with TRBJ2-3, with TRBD1 identical over 8 bases. Germline values: CDR1 MGHRA, CDR2 YSYEKL. V trimming: 1 base; J trimming: 2 bases; junction bases outside the gene matches: 2. The CDR3 contains 15 residues. The CDR3 reads CASSQVDRDTDTQYF. The CDR3 nucleotides are TGCGCCAGCAGCCAAGTGGACAGGGACACAGATACGCAGTATTTT.

V and J are TRBV7-3 and TRBJ2-3, with 8 bases aligning to TRBD2. This CDR3 contains 15 residues. V lost 5 bases and J lost 9; bases outside the gene matches: 13. The V gene's germline CDR1 is SGHTA and CDR2 FQGTGA. The CDR3 DNA is TGTGCCAGCAGCCCGAGCGGGGGCGCAGGAGGCACGCAGTATTTT. It is translated as CASSPSGGAGGTQYF.

To note about this clonotype: Its ends do not fully match the called genes, so a read error is possible. V usage is TRBV18 and J usage is TRBJ1-1, with a possible D match to TRBD1 (5 bases). Germline loops: CDR1 KGHSH, CDR2 LQKENI. The CDR3 loop spans 12 amino acids. As DNA, the CDR3 is TGTGCCAGCTCAGCGGTGGCTTGGGGGGGAGTCTTT. This sequence encodes CASSAVAWGGVF.

The chain has TRBV4-1 and TRBJ1-4; TRBD1 is a possible D gene (6 bases). V lost 2 bases, J lost 7 bases, and 14 bases lay in between. Germline CDR1 is MGHRA and CDR2 is YSYEKL. This CDR3 contains 15 residues. The chain's CDR3 is CASSQRGGGSEKLFF. CDR3 DNA sequence: TGCGCCAGCAGCCAAAGGGGAGGGGGTTCTGAAAAACTGTTTTTT.

This chain links TRBV20-1 with TRBJ2-1, with 15 positions matching TRBD2. Germline CDR1 DFQATT, CDR2 SNEGSKA (reference sequence). Trimming took 6 bases from V and 6 from J; bases not matched to a gene: 6. The CDR3 consists of 15 residues. CDR3 nucleotide sequence: TGCAGTGCCCGCCCGGGACTAGCGGGGGGCAATGAGCAGTTCTTC. It is translated as CSARPGLAGGNEQFF.